Listed here are 24 T cell receptor beta chains from one sample, sequenced in a study of CDR3 diversity in severe acne. Via MiXCR, TCRdb re-called the PCR reads, giving one row per CDR3 protein. Of fewer than 90,000 distinct CDR3 sequences listed, around 54% are singletons. The specimen sequenced was blood. These receptors came from a male donor with severe acne vulgaris.

At least ten counts were recorded for this clonotype. The chain is built from TRBV19 and TRBJ2-7; D is uncertain. This CDR3 contains 14 residues. The germline CDR1 and CDR2 sequences are LNHDA and SQIVND (reference sequence). V dropped 6 bases and J dropped 0 bases, with 12 bases sitting between them. The CDR3 is CASRGSVISYEQYF. The CDR3 coding sequence is TGTGCCAGTAGGGGCAGCGTCATCTCCTACGAGCAGTACTTC.

This chain connects TRBV2 to TRBJ2-7; D is undetermined. Germline CDR1 and CDR2: SNHLY and FYNNEI. The CDR3 totals 14 residues. Trimming stripped 3 bases from V and 1 base from J, with 10 bases between. Written as DNA, the CDR3 is TGTGCCAGCAGTGATGCTGACGCATCCTACGAGCAGTACTTC. Translated, it gives CASSDADASYEQYF.

The genes are TRBV6-5 and TRBJ2-7; 7 nucleotides agree with TRBD2. Germline CDR1 reads MNHEY; CDR2 reads SVGAGI. The V gene end was trimmed by 6 bases and the J gene end by 0 bases; junction bases not matched to a gene: 14. The CDR3 runs to 17 residues. The CDR3 coding sequence is TGTGCCAGCAGACCGGACTGGGGGGGTGGTAGCTCCTACGAGCAGTACTTC. Translating it yields CASRPDWGGGSSYEQYF.

This clonotype came up many times. The chain couples TRBV2 to TRBJ2-1; a weak D match, TRBD2 (7 bases). Trimming took 6 bases from V and 6 from J, leaving 18 bases between them. The CDR3 length is 15 residues. CDR1 is SNHLY and CDR2 is FYNNEI in the germline V gene. In DNA, the CDR3 is TGTGCCAGCAGCCAAAGGGGGGGTGAAGGCAATGAGCAGTTCTTC. It encodes CASSQRGGEGNEQFF.

The genes are TRBV12-3 or TRBV12-4 and TRBJ2-7; TRBD1 matches at 9 bases. This CDR3 is built from 17 residues. With 6 bases clipped from V and 4 bases from J, the junction kept 16 bases outside the gene matches. The CDR3: CASSQSDPGQGWYEQYF. Written as DNA, the CDR3 is TGTGCCAGCAGCCAAAGTGATCCGGGACAGGGTTGGTACGAGCAGTACTTC.

The rearrangement links TRBV5-1 to TRBJ2-7; the match to TRBD2 covers 7 bases. Trimming took 5 bases from V and 6 from J; bases not matched to a gene: 8. CDR3 length equals 13 residues. Germline-derived CDR1 and CDR2 are SGHRS and YFSETQ. The CDR3 bases are TGCGCCAGCAGAGACGCGGGAGTGACCGAGCAGTACTTC. Protein product: CASRDAGVTEQYF.

This chain links TRBV3-1 with TRBJ2-3; D is undetermined. The V gene lost 1 base and the J gene lost 0 bases, with 5 bases spanning the gap. Per germline, CDR1 LGHDT and CDR2 YNNKEL (reference sequence). The CDR3 contains 14 residues. CDR3: CASSQVGSTDTQYF. In DNA form, the CDR3 reads TGTGCCAGCAGCCAAGTCGGCAGCACAGATACGCAGTATTTT.

The V gene is TRBV7-9, the J gene TRBJ2-2, with TRBD1 as a possible D gene (5 bases). Germline CDR1 reads SEHNR; CDR2 reads FQNEAQ (reference sequence). The V end lost 5 bases, the J end lost 1 base, and 14 bases lay between the germline ends. CDR3 length equals 16 residues. The DNA for the CDR3 is TGTGCCAGCAGCACTGCAGGGTTAGGGAACACCGGGGAGCTGTTTTTT. Translation gives CASSTAGLGNTGELFF.

This sequence joins TRBV7-9 and TRBJ1-1; D unclear. CDR3 length: 12 amino acids. The germline V gene encodes CDR1 SEHNR and CDR2 FQNEAQ (reference sequence). Trimming took off 5 bases at V and 4 bases at J, with 8 bases between the two ends. Here the CDR3 DNA reads TGTGCCAGCAGCCCAAATCCCACTGAAGCTTTCTTT. Protein product: CASSPNPTEAFF.

Comments on this clonotype: An end of the junction differs from the germline gene, which may be a read error. This chain links TRBV20-1 with TRBJ2-7; TRBD1 matches 8 bases. CDR3 length equals 15 residues. The germline CDR1 and CDR2 sequences are DFQATT and SNEGSKA (reference sequence). CDR3 bases: TGCAGTGCTCTAGGACAGGGTCAACGCAGAAGGGAGAAGCACTTC. This translates into CSALGQGQRRREKHF.

This rearrangement joins TRBV29-1 to TRBJ2-7; D unclear. Germline values: CDR1 SQVTM, CDR2 ANQGSEA. This CDR3 comprises 13 residues. Trimming stripped 5 bases from V and 1 base from J, with 12 bases between. CDR3 DNA sequence: TGCAGCGTTCTTCAGACTGAGTCCTACGAGCAGTACTTC. It is translated as CSVLQTESYEQYF.

As concerns this clonotype: An end of the junction differs from the germline gene, which may be a read error. The chain is built from TRBV6-4 and TRBJ2-2; 7 bases align to TRBD2. CDR3 size: 13 residues. The germline gives CDR1 MRHNA, CDR2 SNTAGT. The CDR3 sequence is CAGSGLDTGELFF. The CDR3 coding sequence is TGTGCCGGCAGTGGACTAGACACCGGGGAGCTGTTTTTT.

Ten or more counts support this clonotype. V usage is TRBV13 and J usage is TRBJ2-3; no clear D. The germline V gene has CDR1 PRHDT and CDR2 FYEKMQ (reference sequence). The length of the CDR3 is 13 residues. V was pared by 3 bases and J by 6 bases, with 10 bases between. The CDR3 region is CASSFFPSDTQYF. The CDR3 DNA reads TGTGCCAGCAGCTTTTTTCCGAGCGATACGCAGTATTTT.

The chain recombines TRBV7-3 with TRBJ2-5, with D possibly TRBD2 on 6 matching bases. Trimming shortened V by 8 bases and J by 7 bases, and 17 bases separated the two germline ends. CDR1 is SGHTA and CDR2 is FQGTGA in the germline V gene. The CDR3 length is 13 residues. This CDR3 reads CASLSGDEGTQYF. The CDR3 region has the DNA TGTGCCAGCTTATCGGGGGATGAGGGGACCCAGTACTTC.

There are a few counts of this clonotype. This chain joins TRBV14 and TRBJ1-5, with unresolved D. The CDR3 has 14 residues. Germline V gene data show CDR1 as SGHDN and CDR2 as FVKESK. Trimming left V 2 bases short and J 3 bases short, with 8 bases between. The CDR3 region is CASSQTGYNQPQHF. The CDR3 DNA reads as TGTGCCAGCAGCCAAACCGGGTACAATCAGCCCCAGCATTTT.

This sequence joins TRBV29-1 and TRBJ1-1, with D unclear. Trimming left V 4 bases short and J 5 bases short, with 17 bases between. This CDR3 is 14 amino acids long. Germline V CDR1 and CDR2: SQVTM, ANQGSEA. CDR3: CSVVSDLRRTEAFF. CDR3 in DNA: TGCAGCGTTGTCTCGGACCTCAGGAGGACTGAAGCTTTCTTT.

The CDR3 here is CASSRVETDDQPQHF. CDR3 nucleotides: TGCGCCAGCAGCCGCGTTGAAACAGACGATCAGCCCCAGCATTTT. This chain links TRBV4-1 with TRBJ1-5; no clear D gene. Germline lookup yields CDR1 MGHRA and CDR2 YSYEKL. V dropped 4 bases and J dropped 5 bases, with 15 bases sitting between them. The CDR3 spans 15 residues.

J is TRBJ1-1 and V is TRBV2; D unresolved. The length of the CDR3 is 11 residues. The germline gives CDR1 SNHLY, CDR2 FYNNEI. V was trimmed by 3 bases and J by 4 bases, leaving 3 bases between them. DNA for the CDR3: TGTGCCAGCAGTGACCGCACTGAAGCTTTCTTT. Its protein product is CASSDRTEAFF.

On this clonotype: This may arise from a read error, as a much more abundant clone is one base away. This CDR3 reads CASSAQASGANVLTF. CDR3 DNA: TGTGCCAGCAGTGCACAGGCCTCTGGGGCCAACGTCCTGACTTTC. This chain uses TRBV6-1 with TRBJ2-6; D is perhaps TRBD1 (5 bases). The ends were cut back, 4 bases at V and 0 bases at J, with 7 bases in the middle. The CDR3 is 15 amino acids. Germline V gene sequence: CDR1 MNHNS, CDR2 SASEGT.

This chain links TRBV29-1 with TRBJ1-1; TRBD1 matches 9 bases. Germline lookup yields CDR1 SQVTM and CDR2 ANQGSEA. CDR3 length equals 14 residues. V lost 6 bases, J lost 0 bases, and 5 bases stayed unmatched. CDR3 in DNA: TGCAGCGTAAGACAGGGGGTTATGAACACTGAAGCTTTCTTT. This sequence encodes CSVRQGVMNTEAFF.

This clonotype has a single count. This may come from a read error, since a much larger clone is one base off. J is TRBJ1-5 and V is TRBV7-2; tentative D call: TRBD1 (5 bases). The CDR3 spans 14 residues. Germline CDR1 reads SGHTA; CDR2 reads FQGNSA. V gave up 4 bases and J gave up 4 bases, with 11 bases separating them. The CDR3, as DNA: TGTGCCAGCAGCTGGGGGGACGAGAATCAGCCCCAGCATTTT. This gives the protein CASSWGDENQPQHF.

In this sample, this clonotype turned up once. The rearrangement links TRBV29-1 to TRBJ1-1; D is unresolved. Looked up from germline, CDR1 is SQVTM and CDR2 is ANQGSEA. The CDR3 has 13 amino acids. V was cut by 6 bases and J by 2 bases, with 13 bases left in between. The CDR3 DNA is TGCAGCGTGGGCGACACCCTAAACACTGAAGCTTTCTTT. Its translation is CSVGDTLNTEAFF.

This clonotype is a singleton in its sample. This chain links TRBV2 with TRBJ2-5; tentative D call: TRBD2 (6 bases). V lost 1 base and J 5 bases, leaving 11 bases between the germline ends. Germline CDR1 SNHLY, CDR2 FYNNEI. The CDR3 covers 14 residues. The CDR3 reads CASSEGRGEETQYF. The CDR3 DNA is TGTGCCAGCAGTGAAGGGAGGGGAGAGGAGACCCAGTACTTC. Full variable domain (missing parts from reference TRBV2 and TRBJ2-5): EPEVTQTPSHQVTQMGQEVILRCVPISNHLYFYWYRQILGQKVEFLVSFYNNEISEKSEIFDDQFSVERPDGSNFTLKIRSTKLEDSAMYFCASSEGRGEETQYFGPGTRLLVL.

V usage is TRBV29-1 and J usage is TRBJ2-6, with D possibly matching TRBD1 (5 bases). This CDR3 region has 14 residues. Germline CDR1 is SQVTM and CDR2 is ANQGSEA. Trimming pared 5 bases from V and 0 bases from J, leaving 8 bases between. The DNA of the CDR3 is TGCAGCGTTCGTAGGGGCTCTGGGGCCAACGTCCTGACTTTC. Translating it yields CSVRRGSGANVLTF.